These 2 T cell receptor beta chains were all obtained from the same sample, sequenced in a study of PD-L1 blockade in urothelial cancer. Documented time point: pretreatment peripheral blood. The method was immunoSEQ multiplex PCR; TCRdb's version includes in-frame clones alone and lacks a portion of them. This repertoire shows 95,000 or so clones, roughly 91% found once; its top ten account for roughly 2%. The material was PBMCs, obtained around atezolizumab (anti-PD-L1) treatment. The receptors originated from a man in his fifties or sixties with urothelial cancer.

The chain joins TRBV7-3 to TRBJ1-3; possibly TRBD1 for D (6 bases). The germline V gene has CDR1 SGHTA and CDR2 FQGTGA. This CDR3 spans 13 amino acids. V dropped 0 bases and J dropped 8 bases, with 8 bases sitting between them. CDR3 in amino acids: CASSLTGGDTIYF. CDR3 DNA sequence: TGTGCCAGCAGCTTAACAGGGGGTGACACCATATATTTT.

This clone was seen just once. J is TRBJ2-2 and V is TRBV18; tentative D call: TRBD1 (5 bases). Germline lookup yields CDR1 KGHSH and CDR2 LQKENI. This CDR3 is built from 14 residues. V dropped 8 bases and J dropped 2 bases, with 12 bases sitting between them. This CDR3 reads CASTTRANTGELFF. The CDR3 DNA reads as TGTGCCAGCACAACCAGGGCAAACACCGGGGAGCTGTTTTTT.